Below, 21 T cell receptor beta chains from the same sample are listed, as sequenced in a study of blood T cell repertoires in COVID-19. Assay: immunoSEQ multiplex PCR; the TCRdb copy retains only in-frame clones and omits some. The table shows 150,000 or so clones, with about 85% occurring only once. The sample consisted of peripheral blood. The receptor set was obtained from a human donor with acute or convalescent COVID-19. The donor label of this sample is uncertain.

This clone came up once. V gene TRBV3-1 (or the pseudogene TRBV3-2) combines with J gene TRBJ1-5; D might be TRBD1 (5 bases). The length of the CDR3 is 16 residues. CDR1 LGHDT and CDR2 YNNKEL come from the germline V gene (reference sequence). Trimming removed 1 base at V and 2 bases at J, with 12 bases between. The CDR3 DNA reads TGTGCCAGCAGCCAAGGGAGGGGAGTAGGCAATCAGCCCCAGCATTTT. It codes for CASSQGRGVGNQPQHF.

V is TRBV20-1 and J is TRBJ2-1; TRBD2 agrees at 7 bases. CDR3 length: 10 amino acids. From germline, CDR1 is DFQATT and CDR2 SNEGSKA (reference sequence). Trimming took 7 bases from V and 6 from J; bases not matched to a gene: 0. The CDR3 nucleotides are TGCAGTGTAGCGGGCAATGAGCAGTTCTTC. Translated: CSVAGNEQFF.

CDR3: CASSTQGSGNTIYF. DNA of the CDR3: TGTGCCAGCTCAACTCAGGGCTCTGGAAACACCATATATTTT. The chain joins TRBV18 to TRBJ1-3, with D possibly TRBD1 on 5 matching bases. This CDR3 comprises 14 residues. V gave up 5 bases and J gave up 0 bases, with 8 bases separating them. Germline V lookup: CDR1 KGHSH, CDR2 LQKENI.

The genes are TRBV29-1 and TRBJ1-1; a weak D match, TRBD1 (6 bases). Germline loops: CDR1 SQVTM, CDR2 ANQGSEA. The V and J ends lost 3 bases and 1 base respectively, with 9 bases between them. The length of the CDR3 is 13 residues. CDR3 loop: CSVEGTSNTEAFF. CDR3 coding DNA: TGCAGCGTTGAGGGGACATCGAACACTGAAGCTTTCTTT.

CDR3 in DNA: TGTGCCAGTAGTAGCGGACAGGGGGATCTTAACTATGGCTACACCTTC. Translated: CASSSGQGDLNYGYTF. The gene calls are TRBV19 and TRBJ1-2, with 10 positions matching TRBD1. This CDR3 contains 16 residues. Germline-derived CDR1 and CDR2 are LNHDA and SQIVND (reference sequence). Trimming at V came to 4 bases and at J to 1 base, leaving 6 bases not matched to a gene.

The gene calls are TRBV5-1 and TRBJ2-3; no firm D call. The germline V and J ends were trimmed by 0 bases and 0 bases, with 14 bases remaining between them. This CDR3 is built from 17 residues. The germline V gene has CDR1 SGHRS and CDR2 YFSETQ. The CDR3 DNA is TGCGCCAGCAGCTTGGCCTCTTACGGGTCGAGCACAGATACGCAGTATTTT. Encoded protein: CASSLASYGSSTDTQYF.

V gene TRBV12-5 combines with J gene TRBJ1-1; D possibly corresponds to TRBD1 (5 bases). The CDR3 consists of 13 residues. Deletions cut 4 bases from V and 1 base from J, with 7 bases between. CDR1 is LGHNT, CDR2 FRNRAP, per germline. Written as DNA, the CDR3 is TGTGCTAGTGGTTGGGGCAGGAACACTGAAGCTTTCTTT. This gives the protein CASGWGRNTEAFF.

The chain carries TRBV7-2 and TRBJ1-6, with TRBD1 identical over 7 bases. Germline lookup yields CDR1 SGHTA and CDR2 FQGNSA. V lost 4 bases and J lost 7; bases outside the gene matches: 7. This CDR3 is 15 amino acids long. CDR3 DNA: TGTGCCAGCAGCTCCGACAGGGCTACGAATTCACCCCTCCACTTT. It is translated as CASSSDRATNSPLHF. The variable domain in full, with the rest retrieved from reference TRBV7-2 and TRBJ1-6, is GAGVSQSPSNKVTEKGKDVELRCDPISGHTALYWYRQSLGQGLEFLIYFQGNSAPDKSGLPSDRFSAERTGGSVSTLTIQRTQQEDSAVYLCASSSDRATNSPLHFGNGTRLTVT.

The rearrangement joins TRBV6-5 to TRBJ1-1; 11 bases map to TRBD1. The CDR3 sequence is 16 residues long. Losses at the gene ends were 4 bases for V and 0 bases for J; bases not matched to a gene: 4. CDR1 and CDR2 (germline): MNHEY, SVGAGI. In DNA form, the CDR3 reads TGTGCCAGCAGTTCCGGACAGGGGGCGCTGAACACTGAAGCTTTCTTT. Protein: CASSSGQGALNTEAFF.

The chain joins TRBV30 to TRBJ1-6, with 10 positions matching TRBD1. The CDR3 covers 15 residues. J lost 6 bases, V lost 6 bases, and 8 bases had no gene match. CDR1 and CDR2 (germline): GTSNPN, SVGIG (reference sequence). Here the CDR3 reads CACDRGLGFNSPLHF. The CDR3 nucleotides read TGTGCCTGTGACAGGGGGCTGGGATTTAATTCACCCCTCCACTTT.

The CDR3 protein is CASSQEMRPQGYTF. The DNA of the CDR3 is TGTGCCAGCAGCCAAGAAATGAGGCCGCAAGGCTACACCTTC. This rearrangement joins TRBV3-1 (or the pseudogene TRBV3-2) to TRBJ1-2; no reliable D call. This CDR3 region has 14 residues. V lost 0 bases to trimming and J lost 8 bases, with 13 bases between them. From germline, CDR1 is LGHDT and CDR2 YNNKEL (reference sequence).

The chain is built from TRBV3-1 (or the pseudogene TRBV3-2) and TRBJ1-4; 8 bases match TRBD1. The CDR3 spans 16 residues. With V trimmed by 1 base and J by 3 bases, 4 bases remained unmatched. CDR1 LGHDT and CDR2 YNNKEL come from the germline V gene (reference sequence). CDR3 residues: CASSQVVDRANEKLFF. The CDR3 region has the DNA TGTGCCAGCAGCCAAGTAGTGGACAGGGCTAATGAAAAACTGTTTTTT.

The V and J genes are TRBV19 and TRBJ1-2; no reliable D call. Germline V gene data show CDR1 as LNHDA and CDR2 as SQIVND (reference sequence). With 1 base removed from V and 0 bases from J, the gap between germline ends came to 9 bases. This CDR3 comprises 15 residues. CDR3 DNA: TGTGCCAGTAGTATAGTTGAGATTCCTAACTATGGCTACACCTTC. Its protein is CASSIVEIPNYGYTF.

This chain links TRBV29-1 with TRBJ2-7; no reliable D call. Germline V gives CDR1 SQVTM, CDR2 ANQGSEA. V lost 4 bases to trimming and J lost 3 bases, with 10 bases between them. This CDR3 contains 12 residues. CDR3 bases: TGCAGCGTTGCCAAAACAGACTACGAGCAGTACTTC. The encoded protein is CSVAKTDYEQYF.

In regard to this clone: Compared with germline, one end of the junction differs, possibly owing to a read error. The chain joins TRBV3-1 (or the pseudogene TRBV3-2) to TRBJ2-1; 14 bases are shared with TRBD2. Germline-derived CDR1 and CDR2 are LGHDT and YNNKEL (reference sequence). The CDR3 has 17 amino acids. Written as DNA, the CDR3 is TGTGCCAGCAGCGAAGAACGACTAGCGGGGGGGCGCAATGAGCAGTTCTTC. It specifies CASSEERLAGGRNEQFF.

The chain carries TRBV7-2 and TRBJ2-5; TRBD2 matches 7 bases. V was clipped by 5 bases and J by 2 bases; unmatched bases: 5. The germline gives CDR1 SGHTA, CDR2 FQGNSA. The CDR3 has 14 amino acids. Here the CDR3 reads CASSPGRVQETQYF. CDR3 coding DNA: TGTGCCAGCAGCCCAGGGAGGGTTCAAGAGACCCAGTACTTC.

The table lists this clone with a count of one. The rearrangement joins TRBV19 to TRBJ2-5, with D possibly being TRBD1 (7 bases). The V and J ends lost 5 bases and 3 bases respectively, with 13 bases between them. In germline, CDR1 is LNHDA, CDR2 SQIVND (reference sequence). CDR3 length: 14 amino acids. The CDR3 is CASSSGDSKETQYF. The CDR3, as DNA: TGTGCCAGTAGTTCGGGGGACAGCAAAGAGACCCAGTACTTC.

V usage is TRBV28 and J usage is TRBJ1-6; TRBD1 agrees at 11 bases. The germline V gene has CDR1 MDHEN and CDR2 SYDVKM. Germline trimming cut 6 bases from V and 8 bases from J; bases unmatched to any gene: 6. The CDR3 covers 15 residues. The CDR3 loop reads CASRRTGGGYSPLHF. CDR3 nucleotides: TGTGCCAGCAGGCGGACAGGGGGCGGGTATTCACCCCTCCACTTT.

The chain has TRBV21-1 and TRBJ1-5; the DNA was not used to check the table's D call, TRBD1. TRBV21-1 is designated a pseudogene. The CDR3 spans 17 residues. The CDR3 DNA sequence: TGTGCCAGCAGCAAAGGTCCTCGTAGGGACAGAAATCAGCCCCAGCATTTT. Translating it yields CASSKGPRRDRNQPQHF.

For this clone: The sample holds other DNA sequences that translate to the same CDR3. This rearrangement joins TRBV2 to TRBJ2-7, with 7 bases that match TRBD1. With 8 bases clipped from V and 4 bases from J, the junction kept 2 bases outside the gene matches. Per germline, CDR1 SNHLY and CDR2 FYNNEI. The CDR3 consists of 11 residues. This CDR3 reads CASQQGYEQYF. The CDR3 DNA is TGTGCCAGCCAACAGGGGTACGAGCAGTACTTC.

This chain joins TRBV11-2 and TRBJ1-1, with a possible D match to TRBD1 (6 bases). The CDR3 extends over 14 amino acids. V was clipped by 4 bases and J by 1 base, with 10 bases between them. Germline CDR1 reads SGHAT; CDR2 reads FQNNGV. CDR3 in DNA: TGTGCCAGCAGCTCACAGGGTGGGAACACTGAAGCTTTCTTT. Its translation: CASSSQGGNTEAFF.